Below are 14 T cell receptor beta chains sequenced from a single sample in a study of T-cell memory formation after mild COVID-19. TCRdb processed the 5' RACE reads anew with MiXCR; each CDR3 protein has one entry. The table lists roughly 620,000 distinct CDR3 sequences, approximately 19% of them singletons. The sequencing sample was made of PBMCs or a T cell subset sorted from them (not recorded which). These receptors all stem from an adult woman who had mild COVID-19 (a few samples of this study predate the infection). Cell type and time point are not known.

The chain links TRBV30 to TRBJ1-1; 10 bases agree with TRBD1. The length of the CDR3 is 15 residues. The V gene end was trimmed by 8 bases and the J gene end by 2 bases; junction bases not matched to a gene: 11. The V gene's germline CDR1 is GTSNPN and CDR2 SVGIG (reference sequence). The CDR3 loop is CAVTGTGALNTEAFF. DNA of the CDR3: TGTGCCGTCACCGGGACAGGGGCACTTAACACTGAAGCTTTCTTT.

This clonotype was detected only a few times. V gene TRBV7-6 combines with J gene TRBJ2-1, with 10 bases that match TRBD2. Germline V gives CDR1 SGHVS, CDR2 FNYEAQ. V shed 4 bases and J 6 bases; nucleotides not matched to a gene: 9. This CDR3 is 16 amino acids long. In nucleotides, the CDR3 is TGTGCCAGCAGCTACTGGACTAGCGGTAGTTTCAATGAGCAGTTCTTC. It codes for CASSYWTSGSFNEQFF.

The CDR3, as DNA: TGTGCCATCAGTGAGTCAGTATCAAATTCACCCCTCCACTTT. As protein: CAISESVSNSPLHF. The V call is TRBV10-3, the J call TRBJ1-6; D is unresolved. This CDR3 spans 14 amino acids. Germline CDR1 ENHRY, CDR2 SYGVKD. V lost 0 bases and J 7 bases, leaving 7 bases between the germline ends.

The chain recombines TRBV12-3 or TRBV12-4 with TRBJ2-7; a weak D match, TRBD1 (6 bases). The CDR3 is made up of 14 amino acids. V gave up 4 bases and J gave up 7 bases, with 17 bases separating them. The CDR3 spells CASSWATGTWEQYF. The CDR3 bases are TGTGCCAGCAGTTGGGCGACAGGCACATGGGAGCAGTACTTC.

This clonotype was seen only a few times. The CDR3 DNA reads TGTGCCAGCAGCTTGGGACCGGACAATGAGCAGTTCTTC. It translates to CASSLGPDNEQFF. This chain joins TRBV5-6 and TRBJ2-1; D ambiguous. This CDR3 is 13 amino acids long. The V end was cut by 0 bases, the J end by 5 bases, with 6 bases between. Germline V CDR1 and CDR2: SGHDT, YYEEEE.

The J gene is TRBJ2-7, the V gene TRBV27, with unresolved D. V was shortened by 5 bases and J by 3 bases, with 11 bases between the two germline ends. Germline CDR1 MNHEY, CDR2 SMNVEV (reference sequence). This CDR3 has 13 amino acids. The CDR3 DNA reads TGTGCCAGCAGTCTGACGCTCCGCTACGAGCAGTACTTC. Translating gives CASSLTLRYEQYF.

This clonotype was detected ten times or more. This chain connects TRBV6-2 or TRBV6-3 to TRBJ2-1; D is possibly TRBD2 (6 bases). This CDR3 region has 12 residues. The V gene lost 5 bases and the J gene lost 7 bases, with 9 bases spanning the gap. Germline V lookup: CDR1 MNHEY, CDR2 SVGEGT. DNA for the CDR3: TGTGCCAGCAGTCCAAGCGGGAATGAGCAGTTCTTC. Its protein is CASSPSGNEQFF.

On this clonotype: One end of the junction varies from germline; a read error may be responsible. The chain has TRBV7-8 and TRBJ2-5, with TRBD1 as a possible D gene (5 bases). Germline V CDR1 and CDR2: SGHVS, FQNEAQ. This CDR3 is 14 amino acids long. CDR3 DNA: TGTGACAGCAGAGTAACAGGTTACCAAGAGACCCAGTACTTC. Its translation is CDSRVTGYQETQYF. The full variable domain, with the rest looked up from reference TRBV7-8 and TRBJ2-5, is GAGVSQSPRYKVAKRGQDVALRCDPISGHVSLFWYQQALGQGPEFLTYFQNEAQLDKSGLPSDRFFAERPEGSVSTLKIQRTQQEDSAVYLCDSRVTGYQETQYFGPGTRLLVL.

The sample holds a few counts of this clonotype. The chain has TRBV7-9 and TRBJ1-5, with D tentatively TRBD1 (6 bases). The ends were cut back, 2 bases at V and 3 bases at J, with 8 bases in the middle. The CDR3 covers 14 residues. CDR1 is SEHNR and CDR2 is FQNEAQ in the germline V gene (reference sequence). CDR3 coding DNA: TGTGCCAGCAGCTTAAACAGGGACAATCAGCCCCAGCATTTT. Translating gives CASSLNRDNQPQHF.

The rearrangement joins TRBV25-1 to TRBJ1-2; the match to TRBD1 covers 7 bases. CDR3 length: 15 residues. The germline V gene encodes CDR1 MGHDK and CDR2 SYGVNS. The junction had 9 bases not matched to a gene; V was cut back by 6 bases and J by 2 bases. CDR3 loop: CASRPTTGMNYGYTF. The CDR3, as DNA: TGTGCCAGCAGACCCACGACAGGGATGAACTATGGCTACACCTTC.

This clonotype has only a few counts. The V and J genes are TRBV7-2 and TRBJ2-7; D is uncertain. The CDR3 is made up of 13 amino acids. The germline CDR1 and CDR2 sequences are SGHTA and FQGNSA. Trimming shortened V by 5 bases and J by 2 bases, and 10 bases separated the two germline ends. The CDR3 spells CASSQPPAYEQYF. CDR3 DNA sequence: TGTGCCAGCAGCCAACCCCCCGCCTACGAGCAGTACTTC.

This clonotype was observed a handful of times. The chain couples TRBV12-3 or TRBV12-4 to TRBJ1-5; 9 bases are a match to TRBD1. With 5 bases clipped from V and 7 bases from J, the junction kept 9 bases outside the gene matches. CDR3 size: 15 residues. CDR3 sequence (DNA): TGTGCCAGCAGTCGGACAGGGGTGGAGGGACAGCCCCAGCATTTT. Amino acid sequence: CASSRTGVEGQPQHF.

The rearrangement joins TRBV20-1 to TRBJ2-3, with 8 bases lining up with TRBD2. This CDR3 has 17 amino acids. CDR1 is DFQATT, CDR2 SNEGSKA, per germline (reference sequence). The V gene end was trimmed by 6 bases and the J gene end by 3 bases; junction bases not matched to a gene: 17. The CDR3 DNA follows: TGCAGTGCGCAAATTAGCCCGCGGGGGGCCCTTACAGATACGCAGTATTTT. Its translation: CSAQISPRGALTDTQYF.

This clonotype was seen at least ten times. The chain combines TRBV5-1 with TRBJ2-5; the D gene is possibly TRBD1 (7 bases). The CDR3 is 15 amino acids. Germline CDR1 is SGHRS and CDR2 is YFSETQ. The germline V and J ends were trimmed by 3 bases and 4 bases, with 16 bases remaining between them. For the CDR3, the DNA is TGCGCCAGCAGCTCCCAGGGGGGTAGAGGAGAGACCCAGTACTTC. This sequence encodes CASSSQGGRGETQYF.